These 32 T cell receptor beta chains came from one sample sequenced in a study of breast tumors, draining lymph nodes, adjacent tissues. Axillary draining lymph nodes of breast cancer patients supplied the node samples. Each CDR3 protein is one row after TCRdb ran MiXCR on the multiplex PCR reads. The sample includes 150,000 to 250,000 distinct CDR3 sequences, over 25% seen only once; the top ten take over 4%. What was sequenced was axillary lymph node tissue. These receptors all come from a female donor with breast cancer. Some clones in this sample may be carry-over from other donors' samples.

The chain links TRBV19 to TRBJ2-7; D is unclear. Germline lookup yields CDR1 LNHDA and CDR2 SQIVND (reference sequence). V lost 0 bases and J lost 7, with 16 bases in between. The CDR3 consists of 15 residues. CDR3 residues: CASSIDSGRILEQYF. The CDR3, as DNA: TGTGCCAGTAGTATAGATTCAGGCAGGATACTTGAGCAGTACTTC.

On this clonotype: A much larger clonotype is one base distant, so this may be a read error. This CDR3 reads CASSPGLTGVEQFF. The DNA of the CDR3 is TGTGCCAGCAGCCCGGGACTAACGGGAGTTGAGCAGTTCTTC. The chain carries TRBV11-2 and TRBJ2-1; the match to TRBD2 covers 7 bases. J was trimmed by 9 bases and V by 5 bases; bases with no gene match: 10. From germline, CDR1 is SGHAT and CDR2 FQNNGV. The CDR3 runs 14 residues.

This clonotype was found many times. This CDR3 reads CASSGRTSNEQFF. The CDR3, as DNA: TGTGCCAGCAGCGGCCGAACATCCAATGAGCAGTTCTTC. The chain is built from TRBV9 and TRBJ2-1; D gene uncertain. The CDR3 totals 13 residues. Looked up from germline, CDR1 is SGDLS and CDR2 is YYNGEE. V lost 3 bases, J lost 6 bases, and 10 bases lay in between.

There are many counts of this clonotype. The CDR3, as DNA: TGCAGTGCTAGAGATGGCCGGGGGTATGGCTACACCTTC. Its translation: CSARDGRGYGYTF. V usage is TRBV20-1 and J usage is TRBJ1-2, with D tentatively TRBD1 (5 bases). The CDR3 loop spans 13 amino acids. V gave up 0 bases and J gave up 5 bases, with 10 bases separating them. CDR1 is DFQATT, CDR2 SNEGSKA, per germline (reference sequence).

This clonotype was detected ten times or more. The CDR3 DNA reads as TGTGCCAGCAGATCGGTGGACACCAACTACAATGAGCAGTTCTTC. Its translation is CASRSVDTNYNEQFF. V is TRBV27 and J is TRBJ2-1; TRBD1 might be the D (5 bases). Germline values: CDR1 MNHEY, CDR2 SMNVEV (reference sequence). Trimming took 6 bases from V and 3 from J, leaving 15 bases between them. The CDR3 has 15 residues.

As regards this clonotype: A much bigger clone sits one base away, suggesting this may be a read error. CDR3 protein: CACSGATTQFF. DNA for the CDR3: TGTGCCTGCTCAGGGGCGACAACGCAGTTCTTC. The chain carries TRBV30 and TRBJ2-1; tentatively, D is TRBD1 (6 bases). CDR1 and CDR2 (germline): GTSNPN, SVGIG (reference sequence). Trimming took off 6 bases at V and 12 bases at J, with 15 bases between the two ends. The length of the CDR3 is 11 residues. Variable domain in full (rest from reference TRBV30 and TRBJ2-1): SQTIHQWPATLVQPVGSPLSLECTVEGTSNPNLYWYRQAAGRGLQLLFYSVGIGQISSEVPQNLSASRPQDRQFILSSKKLLLSDSGFYLCACSGATTQFFGPGTRLTVL.

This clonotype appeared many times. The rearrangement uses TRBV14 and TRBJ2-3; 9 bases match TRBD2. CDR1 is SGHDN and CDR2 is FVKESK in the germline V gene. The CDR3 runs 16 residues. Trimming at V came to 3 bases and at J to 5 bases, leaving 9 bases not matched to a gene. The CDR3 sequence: CASSQLIAGVEDTQYF. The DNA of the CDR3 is TGTGCCAGCAGCCAGTTGATAGCGGGAGTGGAAGATACGCAGTATTTT.

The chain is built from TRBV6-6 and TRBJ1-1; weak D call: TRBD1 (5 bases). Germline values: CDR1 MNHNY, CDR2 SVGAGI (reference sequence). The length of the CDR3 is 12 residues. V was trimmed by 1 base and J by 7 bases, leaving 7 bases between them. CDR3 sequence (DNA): TGTGCCAGCAGTTACTGGGGGGGTGAAGCTTTCTTT. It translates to CASSYWGGEAFF.

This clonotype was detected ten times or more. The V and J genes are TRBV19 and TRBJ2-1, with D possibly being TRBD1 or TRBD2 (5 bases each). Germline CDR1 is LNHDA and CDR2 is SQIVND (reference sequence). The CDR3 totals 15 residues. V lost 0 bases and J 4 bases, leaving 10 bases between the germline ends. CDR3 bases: TGTGCCAGTAGTATAGATCTGGGGGTTTACAATGAGCAGTTCTTC. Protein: CASSIDLGVYNEQFF.

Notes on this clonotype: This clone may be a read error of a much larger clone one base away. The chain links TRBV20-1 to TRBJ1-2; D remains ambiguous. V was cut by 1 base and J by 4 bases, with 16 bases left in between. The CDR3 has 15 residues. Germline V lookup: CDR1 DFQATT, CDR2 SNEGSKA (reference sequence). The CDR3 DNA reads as TGCAGTGCTAGAGCCGGGCCATCACCCACCTATGGCTACACCTTC. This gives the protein CSARAGPSPTYGYTF.

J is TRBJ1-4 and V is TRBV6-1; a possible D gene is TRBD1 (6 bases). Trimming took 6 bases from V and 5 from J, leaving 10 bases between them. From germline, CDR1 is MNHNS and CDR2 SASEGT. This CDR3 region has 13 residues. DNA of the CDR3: TGTGCCAGCAGCCCGACAGGCAATGAAAAACTGTTTTTT. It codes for CASSPTGNEKLFF.

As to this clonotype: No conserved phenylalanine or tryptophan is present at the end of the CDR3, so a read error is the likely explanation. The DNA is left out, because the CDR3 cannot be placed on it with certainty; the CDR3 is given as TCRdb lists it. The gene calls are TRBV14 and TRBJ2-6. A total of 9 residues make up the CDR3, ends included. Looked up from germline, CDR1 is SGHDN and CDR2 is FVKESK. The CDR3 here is CASSQRQTS.

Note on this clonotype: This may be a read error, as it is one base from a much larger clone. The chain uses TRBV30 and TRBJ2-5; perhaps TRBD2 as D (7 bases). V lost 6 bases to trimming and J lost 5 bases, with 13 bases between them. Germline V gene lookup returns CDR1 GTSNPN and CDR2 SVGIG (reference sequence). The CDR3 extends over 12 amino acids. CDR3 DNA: TGTGCCTGCTTGGGGGGGCCGGAGACCCAGTACTTC. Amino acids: CACLGGPETQYF.

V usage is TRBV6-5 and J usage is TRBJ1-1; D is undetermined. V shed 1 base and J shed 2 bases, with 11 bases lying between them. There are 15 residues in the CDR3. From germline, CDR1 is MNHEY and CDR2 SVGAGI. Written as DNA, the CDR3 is TGTGCCAGCAGTTACTTCAGAGAGCTAAACACTGAAGCTTTCTTT. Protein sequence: CASSYFRELNTEAFF.

In nucleotides, the CDR3 is TGTGCCAGCACGCCCCTAGCGGGGTCCGGGGAGCAGTTCTTC. Translation gives CASTPLAGSGEQFF. The chain is built from TRBV11-2 and TRBJ2-1; 9 bases are shared with TRBD2. Trimming removed 7 bases from V and 10 bases from J; junction bases left unmatched: 11. The germline gives CDR1 SGHAT, CDR2 FQNNGV. This CDR3 has 14 amino acids.

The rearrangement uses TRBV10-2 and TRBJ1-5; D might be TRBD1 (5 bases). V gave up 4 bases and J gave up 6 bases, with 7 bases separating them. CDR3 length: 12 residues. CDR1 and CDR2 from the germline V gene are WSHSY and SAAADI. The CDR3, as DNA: TGCGCCAGCAGTGGGGGGGTTCAGCCCCAGCATTTT. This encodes CASSGGVQPQHF.

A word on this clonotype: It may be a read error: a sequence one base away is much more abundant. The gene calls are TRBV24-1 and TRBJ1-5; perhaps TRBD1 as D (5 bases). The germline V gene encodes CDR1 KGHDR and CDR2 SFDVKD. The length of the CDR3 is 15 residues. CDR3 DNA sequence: TGTGTCAGCAGTTACAGGTCTTCTAGCAATCAGCCCCAGCATTTT. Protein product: CVSSYRSSSNQPQHF.

This chain's CDR3 is CASRRDSYTEAFF. The CDR3 coding sequence is TGTGCCAGCCGCCGGGACAGCTACACTGAAGCTTTCTTT. The gene calls are TRBV2 and TRBJ1-1; 7 bases map to TRBD1. With V trimmed by 8 bases and J by 3 bases, 6 bases remained unmatched. The CDR3 extends over 13 amino acids. From germline, CDR1 is SNHLY and CDR2 FYNNEI.

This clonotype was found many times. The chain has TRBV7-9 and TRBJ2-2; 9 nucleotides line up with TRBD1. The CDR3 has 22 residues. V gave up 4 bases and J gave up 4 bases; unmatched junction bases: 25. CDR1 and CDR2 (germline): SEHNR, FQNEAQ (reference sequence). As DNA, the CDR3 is TGTGCCAGCAGCTCGATTCCGGGGGCCGGGACAGGGAAAAGTAGTGGCACCGGGGAGCTGTTTTTT. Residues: CASSSIPGAGTGKSSGTGELFF.

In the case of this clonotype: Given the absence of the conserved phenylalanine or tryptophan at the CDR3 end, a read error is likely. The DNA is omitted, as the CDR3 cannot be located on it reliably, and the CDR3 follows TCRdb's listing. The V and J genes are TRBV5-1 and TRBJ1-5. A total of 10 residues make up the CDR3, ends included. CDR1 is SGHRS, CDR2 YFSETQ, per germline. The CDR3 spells CASSLAGARR.

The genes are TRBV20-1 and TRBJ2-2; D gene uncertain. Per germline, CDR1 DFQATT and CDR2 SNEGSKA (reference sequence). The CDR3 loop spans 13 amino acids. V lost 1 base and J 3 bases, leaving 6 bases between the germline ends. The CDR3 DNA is TGCAGTGCTAGAGGGAGAGACACCGGGGAGCTGTTTTTT. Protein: CSARGRDTGELFF.

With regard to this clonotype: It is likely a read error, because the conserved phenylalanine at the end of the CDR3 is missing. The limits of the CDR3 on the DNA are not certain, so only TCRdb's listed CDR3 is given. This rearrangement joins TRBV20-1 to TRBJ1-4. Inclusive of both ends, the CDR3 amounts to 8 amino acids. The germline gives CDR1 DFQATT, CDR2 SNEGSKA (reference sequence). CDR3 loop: CSARLGFK.

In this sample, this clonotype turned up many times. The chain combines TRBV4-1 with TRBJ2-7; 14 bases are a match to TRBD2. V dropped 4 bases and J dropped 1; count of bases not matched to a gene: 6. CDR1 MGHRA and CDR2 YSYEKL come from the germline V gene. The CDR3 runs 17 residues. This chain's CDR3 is CASSPRGTSGSSYEQYF. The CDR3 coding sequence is TGCGCCAGCAGCCCAAGAGGGACTAGCGGGAGTTCCTACGAGCAGTACTTC.

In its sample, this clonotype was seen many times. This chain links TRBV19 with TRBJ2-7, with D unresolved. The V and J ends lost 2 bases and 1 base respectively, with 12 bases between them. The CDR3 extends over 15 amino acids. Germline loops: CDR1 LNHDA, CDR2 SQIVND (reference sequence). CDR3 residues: CASSILPGGSYEQYF. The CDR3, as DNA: TGTGCCAGTAGTATACTCCCCGGTGGATCCTACGAGCAGTACTTC.

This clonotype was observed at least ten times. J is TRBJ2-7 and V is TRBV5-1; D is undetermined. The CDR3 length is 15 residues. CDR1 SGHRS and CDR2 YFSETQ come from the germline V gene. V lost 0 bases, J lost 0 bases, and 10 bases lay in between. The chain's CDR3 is CASSLVPGASYEQYF. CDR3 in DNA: TGCGCCAGCAGCTTGGTCCCAGGAGCCTCCTACGAGCAGTACTTC.

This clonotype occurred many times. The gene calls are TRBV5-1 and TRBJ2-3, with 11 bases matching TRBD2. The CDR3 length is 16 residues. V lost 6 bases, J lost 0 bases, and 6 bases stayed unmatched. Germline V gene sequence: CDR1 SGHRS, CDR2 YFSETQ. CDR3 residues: CASKPSGGTSTDTQYF. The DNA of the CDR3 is TGCGCCAGCAAGCCTAGCGGGGGGACTAGCACAGATACGCAGTATTTT.

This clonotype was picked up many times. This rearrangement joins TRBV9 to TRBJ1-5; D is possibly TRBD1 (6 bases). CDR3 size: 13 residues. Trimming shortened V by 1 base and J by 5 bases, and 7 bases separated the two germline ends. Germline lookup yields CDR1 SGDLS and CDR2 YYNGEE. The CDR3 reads CASSVRGDQPQHF. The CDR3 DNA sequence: TGTGCCAGCAGCGTAAGGGGGGATCAGCCCCAGCATTTT.

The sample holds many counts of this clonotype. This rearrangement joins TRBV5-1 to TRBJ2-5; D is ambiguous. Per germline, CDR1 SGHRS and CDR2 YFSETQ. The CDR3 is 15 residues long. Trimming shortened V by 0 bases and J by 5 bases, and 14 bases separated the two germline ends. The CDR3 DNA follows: TGCGCCAGCAGCTTGGGTCCCTCTTTCCAGGAGACCCAGTACTTC. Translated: CASSLGPSFQETQYF.

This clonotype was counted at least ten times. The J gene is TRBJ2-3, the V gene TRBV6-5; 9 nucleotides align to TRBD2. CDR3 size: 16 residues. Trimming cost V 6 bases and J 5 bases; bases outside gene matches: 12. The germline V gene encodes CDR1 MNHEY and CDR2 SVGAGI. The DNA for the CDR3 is TGTGCCAGCAGGGGCGGGGGGGCCGGCCACGGAGATACGCAGTATTTT. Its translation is CASRGGGAGHGDTQYF.

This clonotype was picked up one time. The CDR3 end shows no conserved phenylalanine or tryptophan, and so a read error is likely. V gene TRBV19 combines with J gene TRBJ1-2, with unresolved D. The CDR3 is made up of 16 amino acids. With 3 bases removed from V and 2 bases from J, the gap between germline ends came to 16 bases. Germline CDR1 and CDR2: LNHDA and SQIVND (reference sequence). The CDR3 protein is CASSMGQNLFNYGYTL. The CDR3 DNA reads TGTGCCAGTAGTATGGGCCAGAACCTCTTCAACTATGGCTACACCCTC.

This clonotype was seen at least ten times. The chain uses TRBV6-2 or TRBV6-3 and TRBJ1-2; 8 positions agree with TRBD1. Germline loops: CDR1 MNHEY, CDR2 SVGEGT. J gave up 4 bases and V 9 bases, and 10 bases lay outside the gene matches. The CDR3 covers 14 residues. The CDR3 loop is CASISMDRVYGYTF. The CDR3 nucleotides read TGTGCCAGTATTTCGATGGACAGGGTCTATGGCTACACCTTC.

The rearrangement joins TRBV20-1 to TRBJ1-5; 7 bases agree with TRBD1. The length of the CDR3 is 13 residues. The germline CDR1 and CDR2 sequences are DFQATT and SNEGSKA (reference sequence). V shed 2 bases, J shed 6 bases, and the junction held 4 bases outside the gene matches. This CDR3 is CSARTQGGQPQHF. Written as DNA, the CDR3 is TGCAGTGCTAGAACCCAGGGGGGTCAGCCCCAGCATTTT.